This entry describes one TCR beta chain. Its antigen is not identified. Trimming took 5 bases from V and 8 from J; bases not matched to a gene: 10. The germline CDR1 and CDR2 sequences are SGHVS and FQNEAQ. This CDR3 is 16 amino acids long. This record comes from a study of T-cell memory formation after mild COVID-19. In TCRdb, the 5' RACE reads were re-called with MiXCR into one record per CDR3 protein. The table has 410,000 or so distinct CDR3 sequences, about 25% seen once. Whole-study findings and limits: The CD4+ clones that contracted clustered mainly within CM and EM, and the CD8+ clones concentrated in EMRA. Clones that shrank (day 15 to 85) were balanced CD4/CD8, whereas later expanders leaned CD4+. Certain responding clones were present in pre-infection memory, suggesting participation of cross-reactive memory.

The chain uses TRBV7-8 and TRBJ2-1; 12 nucleotides agree with TRBD2. The source material was PBMCs or a T cell subset sorted from them (not recorded which). This TCR derives from an adult woman who had mild COVID-19 (a few samples of this study predate the infection). Cell type and time point are not known. The CDR3 bases are TGTGCCAGCAGCCCAAGCGGGACTAGCGGGTGGTATGAGCAGTTCTTC. It encodes CASSPSGTSGWYEQFF.